The clone carrying this TCR beta chain was picked up many times. The antigen remains undetermined. TCRdb re-derived calls from the PCR reads in MiXCR, one entry per CDR3 protein. The sample lists approximately 500,000 distinct CDR3 sequences; approximately 25% were seen once. The data originate from a study of molecular identifiers for immune sequencing clone quantification. V was shortened by 2 bases and J by 1 base, with 6 bases between the two germline ends. Germline CDR1 and CDR2: MNHEY and SMNVEV (reference sequence). This CDR3 region has 14 residues. General study points: In naive cells, under 1% of molecules belonged to clones above 20 RNA copies, against over 99% in effector cells.

The TCR originated in a human donor in good health. Some libraries in this study had Jurkat cell RNA spiked in. The chain couples TRBV27 to TRBJ1-5; the D is unclear. Sequencing was carried out using naive CD8+ T cells from blood, with Jurkat cell RNA spiked in. Stated subset: FACS-sorted CD8+CD4-CCR7+CD45RA+ naive T cells. CDR3 protein: CASSLRASNQPQHF. DNA of the CDR3: TGTGCCAGCAGTTTACGGGCAAGCAATCAGCCCCAGCATTTT.